The 25 T cell receptor beta chains presented below share a single source sample, sequenced in a study of T cells in localized non-small cell lung cancer. The data were produced by immunoSEQ multiplex PCR, yet TCRdb's version contains in-frame clones alone and is incomplete. This sample yields tens of thousands of clones, of which about 87% are seen a single time; about 15% belongs to the top ten. The source was peripheral blood, collected before any cancer treatment. These receptors all stem from a man aged 40 to 70 with stage I squamous cell lung carcinoma.

Only one count was recorded for this clone. The chain combines TRBV10-2 with TRBJ1-3; D gene ambiguous. V shed 9 bases and J shed 1 base, with 10 bases lying between them. CDR1 WSHSY and CDR2 SAAADI come from the germline V gene. The CDR3 has 13 amino acids. The CDR3 spells CASSMGSGNTIYF. Here the CDR3 DNA reads TGCGCCAGTAGTATGGGATCTGGAAACACCATATATTTT.

The chain joins TRBV7-9 to TRBJ1-6; D possibly corresponds to TRBD1 (6 bases). The germline gives CDR1 SEHNR, CDR2 FQNEAQ (reference sequence). V dropped 0 bases and J dropped 6 bases, with 12 bases sitting between them. The CDR3 runs 16 residues. This chain's CDR3 is CASSLAGARGNSPLHF. In nucleotides, the CDR3 is TGTGCCAGCAGCTTAGCTGGGGCCAGGGGTAATTCACCCCTCCACTTT.

The chain has TRBV5-4 and TRBJ2-2; D remains unclear. Germline V CDR1 and CDR2: SGHNT, YYREEE (reference sequence). Trimming removed 4 bases at V and 6 bases at J, with 19 bases between. The CDR3 spans 16 residues. The CDR3 sequence is CASSGQPRAPAGELFF. In DNA, the CDR3 is TGTGCCAGCAGCGGGCAGCCCCGGGCCCCTGCCGGGGAGCTGTTTTTT. Looking up the rest from reference TRBV5-4 and TRBJ2-2 gives the full variable domain: ETGVTQSPTHLIKTRGQQVTLRCSSQSGHNTVSWYQQALGQGPQFIFQYYREEENGRGNFPPRFSGLQFPNYSSELNVNALELDDSALYLCASSGQPRAPAGELFFGEGSRLTVL.

V is TRBV6-1 and J is TRBJ2-1, with 8 bases that match TRBD1. The CDR3 has 15 amino acids. The V segment lost 7 bases and the J segment 2 bases; nucleotides outside the gene matches: 7. CDR1 is MNHNS and CDR2 is SASEGT in the germline V gene. CDR3 DNA sequence: TGTGCCAGCACTAAGACAGGGGCCACCTACAATGAGCAGTTCTTC. Encoded protein: CASTKTGATYNEQFF.

The chain uses TRBV18 and TRBJ2-3; D is unresolved. Germline loops: CDR1 KGHSH, CDR2 LQKENI. This CDR3 has 14 residues. Trimming stripped 3 bases from V and 2 bases from J, with 9 bases between. The CDR3 region has the DNA TGTGCCAGCTCACCGACATCTCCCACAGATACGCAGTATTTT. It specifies CASSPTSPTDTQYF.

The genes are TRBV5-6 and TRBJ1-1, with D hard to call. CDR3 length: 16 residues. Germline V gene lookup returns CDR1 SGHDT and CDR2 YYEEEE. V was trimmed by 9 bases and J by 1 base, leaving 22 bases between them. The CDR3 region is CATQMFRGRRNTEAFF. DNA of the CDR3: TGTGCCACCCAAATGTTTCGAGGCAGGAGGAACACTGAAGCTTTCTTT.

This clone was recorded once. The rearrangement links TRBV15 to TRBJ2-7; tentatively, D is TRBD1 (5 bases). V was clipped by 0 bases and J by 5 bases, with 32 bases between them. Germline V CDR1 and CDR2: LNHNV, YYDKDF (reference sequence). This CDR3 region has 21 residues. CDR3 nucleotide sequence: TGTGCCACCAGCAGAGATGCCCCCCATCCTCGACCTGGGGCAGGGTCCCACGAGCAGTACTTC. Translation gives CATSRDAPHPRPGAGSHEQYF.

V gene TRBV7-8 combines with J gene TRBJ2-6, with D uncertain. The V gene lost 5 bases and the J gene lost 4 bases, with 9 bases spanning the gap. Germline assignment: CDR1 SGHVS and CDR2 FQNEAQ. The CDR3 is made up of 14 amino acids. The CDR3 DNA is TGTGCCAGCAGCCCAGCGAGGGGGGCCAACGTCCTGACTTTC. Translating gives CASSPARGANVLTF.

The V and J genes are TRBV5-4 and TRBJ2-1; TRBD2 matches 11 bases. Trimming at V came to 2 bases and at J to 4 bases, leaving 2 bases not matched to a gene. The germline gives CDR1 SGHNT, CDR2 YYREEE (reference sequence). The CDR3 totals 15 residues. The CDR3 nucleotides read TGTGCCAGCAGCTTCACTAGCGGGGGTTACAATGAGCAGTTCTTC. Amino acids: CASSFTSGGYNEQFF.

This chain links TRBV28 with TRBJ1-1; unclear D gene. The CDR3 sequence is 16 residues long. Germline-derived CDR1 and CDR2 are MDHEN and SYDVKM. Trimming removed 6 bases at V and 6 bases at J, with 23 bases between. In nucleotides, the CDR3 is TGTGCCAGCAGCTCAAGCGGGCGAGGATTTGAGTCTGAAGCTTTCTTT. This sequence encodes CASSSSGRGFESEAFF.

The chain links TRBV10-1 to TRBJ1-2; D call uncertain. Deletions cut 8 bases from V and 2 bases from J, with 15 bases between. CDR1 and CDR2 from the germline V gene are WNHNN and SYGVQD (reference sequence). This CDR3 is 14 amino acids long. The CDR3, as DNA: TGCGCCAGCCGTGCGGCGACGATGAACTATGGCTACACCTTC. Translated: CASRAATMNYGYTF.

This clone was counted a single time. The chain combines TRBV5-6 with TRBJ2-5; D may correspond to TRBD1 or TRBD2 (5 bases each). The CDR3 is 14 residues long. V was clipped by 1 base and J by 5 bases, with 12 bases between them. Germline V lookup: CDR1 SGHDT, CDR2 YYEEEE. The CDR3 reads CASSLSLGTETQYF. DNA for the CDR3: TGTGCCAGCAGCTTGTCCCTGGGGACCGAGACCCAGTACTTC. Drawing the rest from reference TRBV5-6 and TRBJ2-5, the complete variable domain is DAGVTQSPTHLIKTRGQQVTLRCSPKSGHDTVSWYQQALGQGPQFIFQYYEEEERQRGNFPDRFSGHQFPNYSSELNVNALLLGDSALYLCASSLSLGTETQYFGPGTRLLVL.

The V gene is TRBV25-1, the J gene TRBJ1-2; maybe TRBD1 (6 bases). This CDR3 contains 13 residues. Germline lookup yields CDR1 MGHDK and CDR2 SYGVNS. With 8 bases removed from V and 2 bases from J, the gap between germline ends came to 12 bases. CDR3 amino acids: CASRKTGNYGYTF. The CDR3 DNA is TGTGCCAGCCGGAAGACAGGAAACTATGGCTACACCTTC.

The chain joins TRBV6-5 to TRBJ1-3; D remains ambiguous. The CDR3 extends over 15 amino acids. The V end lost 0 bases, the J end lost 3 bases, and 9 bases lay between the germline ends. The germline V gene encodes CDR1 MNHEY and CDR2 SVGAGI. The CDR3 loop is CASSYSMGSGNTIYF. In nucleotides, the CDR3 is TGTGCCAGCAGTTACTCGATGGGAAGTGGAAACACCATATATTTT.

The chain uses TRBV6-1 and TRBJ1-6; D is uncertain. The CDR3 consists of 15 residues. V dropped 7 bases and J dropped 9 bases, with 19 bases sitting between them. Germline V gene sequence: CDR1 MNHNS, CDR2 SASEGT. CDR3 protein: CASTSWQAGSSPLHF. The CDR3 DNA sequence: TGTGCCAGCACCTCGTGGCAGGCAGGTAGTTCACCCCTCCACTTT.

V usage is TRBV10-3 and J usage is TRBJ2-6; D is unclear. CDR3 size: 15 residues. Looked up from germline, CDR1 is ENHRY and CDR2 is SYGVKD. Trimming removed 0 bases from V and 2 bases from J, with 5 bases in between. The CDR3 protein is CAISESTPGANVLTF. CDR3 coding DNA: TGTGCCATCAGTGAGTCGACACCTGGGGCCAACGTCCTGACTTTC.

CDR3 sequence: CASSQRGSGAFF. The CDR3 DNA sequence: TGTGCCAGCAGCCAGAGGGGGAGCGGGGCTTTCTTT. The V call is TRBV14, the J call TRBJ1-1, with a possible D match to TRBD1 (6 bases). The germline V and J ends were trimmed by 3 bases and 11 bases, with 13 bases remaining between them. Germline CDR1 reads SGHDN; CDR2 reads FVKESK. There are 12 residues in the CDR3.

The rearrangement uses TRBV14 and TRBJ2-7; 12 nucleotides agree with TRBD2. Germline CDR1 reads SGHDN; CDR2 reads FVKESK. There are 16 residues in the CDR3. J was trimmed by 6 bases and V by 4 bases; bases with no gene match: 10. The CDR3 DNA sequence: TGTGCCAGCAGCCTCGGACGACTAGCGGGGGAAGGCGAGCAGTACTTC. Amino acid sequence: CASSLGRLAGEGEQYF.

The rearrangement uses TRBV2 and TRBJ1-6, with D maybe TRBD1 (6 bases). V lost 7 bases, J lost 7 bases, and 14 bases lay in between. CDR1 and CDR2 from the germline V gene are SNHLY and FYNNEI. The CDR3 is 14 residues long. The CDR3 protein is CASTSQGRNSPLHF. The CDR3 bases are TGTGCCAGCACCTCACAGGGCAGGAATTCACCCCTCCACTTT.

This clone has a single count. The chain employs TRBV28 and TRBJ1-2; 7 bases are a match to TRBD1. With 6 bases clipped from V and 8 bases from J, the junction kept 15 bases outside the gene matches. In germline, CDR1 is MDHEN, CDR2 SYDVKM. This CDR3 contains 15 residues. In DNA, the CDR3 is TGTGCCAGCAGATTGGCGACAGGGAAAGTAGGGGGCTACACCTTC. It is translated as CASRLATGKVGGYTF.

The chain carries TRBV7-9 and TRBJ1-2, with a tentative D call TRBD1 (5 bases). This CDR3 comprises 14 residues. Trimming stripped 1 base from V and 5 bases from J, with 11 bases between. Germline CDR1 SEHNR, CDR2 FQNEAQ (reference sequence). The CDR3 sequence: CASSLDQGPYGYTF. The CDR3 DNA sequence: TGTGCCAGCAGCTTAGATCAGGGCCCATATGGCTACACCTTC.

This chain joins TRBV10-3 and TRBJ1-2; maybe TRBD1 (6 bases). Trimming shortened V by 6 bases and J by 2 bases, and 7 bases separated the two germline ends. CDR3 length: 12 amino acids. In germline, CDR1 is ENHRY, CDR2 SYGVKD. The CDR3 sequence is CAIRTGNYGYTF. The CDR3 DNA is TGTGCCATCAGGACAGGCAACTATGGCTACACCTTC.

This clone was seen only once. V gene TRBV4-2 combines with J gene TRBJ2-4, with D hard to call. In germline, CDR1 is LGHNA, CDR2 YNFKEQ. Trimming took off 0 bases at V and 1 base at J, with 16 bases between the two ends. The CDR3 sequence is 18 residues long. CDR3 protein: CASSQDHGAAMAKNIQYF. Here the CDR3 DNA reads TGTGCCAGCAGCCAAGATCATGGCGCAGCCATGGCCAAAAACATTCAGTACTTC.

This chain links TRBV19 with TRBJ1-1, with no clear D. The CDR3 has 11 residues. Per germline, CDR1 LNHDA and CDR2 SQIVND (reference sequence). V was pared by 1 base and J by 6 bases, with 3 bases between. CDR3 bases: TGTGCCAGTAGTATAGGGTCTGAAGCTTTCTTT. This gives the protein CASSIGSEAFF.

The rearrangement links TRBV19 to TRBJ1-5, with 10 bases identical to TRBD1. The CDR3 length is 16 residues. Germline V gene lookup returns CDR1 LNHDA and CDR2 SQIVND (reference sequence). With V trimmed by 5 bases and J by 1 base, 5 bases remained unmatched. The CDR3: CASSPWTGGSNQPQHF. The CDR3, as DNA: TGTGCCAGTAGTCCCTGGACAGGGGGAAGCAATCAGCCCCAGCATTTT.